A selection of T cell receptor beta chains follows, all from one sample in a study of blood T cell repertoires in COVID-19. Some clones are missing from TCRdb's copy, which holds only in-frame ones; the method was immunoSEQ multiplex PCR. The sample yields 100,000 or so clones, more than 90% seen once. Input material: peripheral blood. The receptors were sampled from a human donor with active COVID-19. The donor label of this sample is uncertain. Each CDR3 is given with its conserved first and last residue. The order of the fields is CDR3 length, V gene, clone size, J gene, D gene, CDR3 protein, CDR3 DNA. A D gene is named only where the DNA matches it firmly. Clone sizes are given selectively: once, few, many, or a class where the clone is expanded.

>16|TRBV6-1|-|TRBJ2-7|-
CASSGSLYGTDYEQYF
TGTGCCAGCAGTGGGAGTCTTTATGGAACCGACTACGAGCAGTACTTC
>13|TRBV4-3|-|TRBJ2-1|-
CASSQEYMNEQFF
TGCGCCAGCAGCCAAGAATACATGAATGAGCAGTTCTTC
>15|TRBV18|-|TRBJ2-5|TRBD1
CASSLRRDSQETQYF
TGTGCCAGCTCACTACGCCGGGACAGCCAAGAGACCCAGTACTTC
>14|TRBV5-1|-|TRBJ2-5|TRBD2
CASTSSSGQETQYF
TGCGCCAGCACGAGTTCTAGCGGACAAGAGACCCAGTACTTC
>16|TRBV7-8|-|TRBJ1-1|TRBD1
CASSSRDRGLTTEAFF
TGTGCCAGCAGCTCCCGGGACAGGGGTTTGACGACTGAAGCTTTCTTT
>14|TRBV5-1|-|TRBJ1-1|-
CASRLRGEGTEAFF
TGCGCCAGCCGACTAAGGGGGGAGGGGACTGAAGCTTTCTTT
>13|TRBV6-5|-|TRBJ1-2|-
CASTVDRAYGYTF
TGTGCCAGCACCGTCGACAGAGCTTATGGCTACACCTTC
>13|TRBV19|-|TRBJ1-4|TRBD1
CASRQGSSEKLFF
TGTGCCAGCCGACAGGGATCAAGTGAAAAACTGTTTTTT
>15|TRBV10-2|-|TRBJ2-5|-
CASSESRAAQGTQYF
TGCGCCAGCAGTGAGTCGAGAGCGGCCCAAGGGACCCAGTACTTC
>14|TRBV29-1|-|TRBJ2-7|-
CSVGRQGGTYEQYF
TGCAGCGTGGGGCGACAGGGCGGGACCTACGAGCAGTACTTC
>16|TRBV3-1/TRBV3-2|-|TRBJ2-1|-
CASSPGTQGGANEQFF
TGTGCCAGCAGCCCTGGGACCCAGGGAGGAGCGAATGAGCAGTTCTTC
>13|TRBV5-4|-|TRBJ2-3|-
CASRRESTDTQYF
TGTGCCAGCAGGAGAGAGAGCACAGATACGCAGTATTTT
>20|TRBV21-1|-|TRBJ1-1|-
CASGNPYPLKTGRFNTEAFF
TGTGCCAGCGGGAACCCTTATCCCTTAAAGACAGGGAGATTTAACACTGAAGCTTTCTTT
>14|TRBV28|-|TRBJ1-2|TRBD1
CASSLGDRVYGYTF
TGTGCCAGCAGTTTGGGGGACAGGGTCTATGGCTACACCTTC
>13|TRBV12-3/TRBV12-4|-|TRBJ2-4|TRBD1
CASSFQGANIQYF
TGTGCCAGCAGTTTCCAGGGGGCAAACATTCAGTACTTC
>12|TRBV19|-|TRBJ1-1|-
CASGTLNTEAFF
TGTGCCAGCGGGACATTGAACACTGAAGCTTTCTTT
>13|TRBV5-4|-|TRBJ2-7|TRBD1
CASSIPGGFEQYF
TGTGCCAGCAGCATTCCAGGGGGTTTCGAGCAGTACTTC
>14|TRBV6-5|-|TRBJ2-7|-
CASIQRTPTYEQYF
TGTGCCAGCATCCAAAGGACACCGACCTACGAGCAGTACTTC
>14|TRBV15|-|TRBJ2-7|TRBD2
CATSRGGRGNEQYF
TGTGCCACCAGCAGAGGCGGGAGGGGGAACGAGCAGTACTTC
>17|TRBV6-1|-|TRBJ1-5|-
CASSEALPGFSNQPQHF
TGTGCCAGCAGTGAAGCGCTACCAGGGTTCAGCAATCAGCCCCAGCATTTT
>15|TRBV3-1/TRBV3-2|-|TRBJ2-7|TRBD2
CASSPRRGAIYEQYF
TGTGCCAGCAGCCCCCGGCGGGGGGCTATCTACGAGCAGTACTTC
>16|TRBV27|-|TRBJ1-1|TRBD1
CASSLSLGQGRTEAFF
TGTGCCAGCAGTTTATCCCTAGGACAGGGAAGGACTGAAGCTTTCTTT
>14|TRBV5-6|-|TRBJ1-2|-
CASSLAGGLGGYTF
TGTGCCAGCAGCTTGGCCGGGGGGTTAGGAGGCTACACCTTC
>18|TRBV19|once|TRBJ2-2|TRBD2
CASSKRTPGTSDFGELFF
TGTGCCAGTAGTAAGAGGACCCCCGGGACTAGCGACTTCGGGGAGCTGTTTTTT
>16|TRBV5-4|-|TRBJ2-3|TRBD2
CASSSGGLAETDTQYF
TGTGCCAGCAGCTCCGGGGGACTAGCGGAAACAGATACGCAGTATTTT
>15|TRBV5-1|-|TRBJ2-5|TRBD2
CASRQNSGVKETQYF
TGCGCCAGCCGACAGAATAGCGGGGTAAAAGAGACCCAGTACTTC
>14|TRBV6-5|-|TRBJ2-2|-
CASTGGLNTGELFF
TGTGCCAGCACGGGCGGGTTAAACACCGGGGAGCTGTTTTTT
>16|TRBV19|once|TRBJ1-1|TRBD1
CASSPQLGQGRTEAFF
TGTGCCAGTAGTCCTCAACTCGGACAGGGAAGAACTGAAGCTTTCTTT
>17|TRBV7-9|-|TRBJ2-1|TRBD2
CASSSHPSGGAVNEQFF
TGTGCCAGCAGCTCGCACCCTAGCGGGGGGGCCGTCAATGAGCAGTTCTTC
>15|TRBV19|once|TRBJ2-4|-
CASSFGTSAKNIQYF
TGTGCCAGTAGTTTTGGGACTTCGGCCAAAAACATTCAGTACTTC
>15|TRBV6-5|-|TRBJ1-4|-
CASGGAGHFNEKLFF
TGTGCCAGCGGGGGGGCAGGACATTTTAATGAAAAACTGTTTTTT
>12|TRBV6-5|-|TRBJ2-7|-
CASSPAGYEQYF
TGTGCCAGCAGCCCCGCGGGCTACGAGCAGTACTTC
>14|TRBV18|-|TRBJ2-7|TRBD1
CASSSSGGPYEQYF
TGTGCCAGCTCCTCGTCAGGGGGCCCCTACGAGCAGTACTTC
>16|TRBV28|-|TRBJ2-5|TRBD2
CASSPRLAGAQETQYF
TGTGCCAGCAGTCCCAGACTAGCGGGAGCTCAAGAGACCCAGTACTTC
>17|TRBV5-6|-|TRBJ1-4|TRBD1
CASSLGAGGDRGEKLFF
TGTGCCAGCAGCTTGGGGGCAGGGGGAGATCGTGGCGAAAAACTGTTTTTT
>13|TRBV7-2|-|TRBJ2-5|-
CASSQGAVMPQYF
TGTGCCAGCAGCCAAGGAGCCGTTATGCCCCAGTACTTC
>16|TRBV28|-|TRBJ1-2|TRBD1
CASMGQGPVGGYGYTF
TGTGCCAGCATGGGACAGGGCCCCGTCGGGGGTTATGGCTACACCTTC
>15|TRBV5-1|-|TRBJ2-5|TRBD1
CASSPYGQGMETQYF
TGCGCCAGCAGCCCCTACGGACAGGGCATGGAGACCCAGTACTTC
>15|TRBV5-1|-|TRBJ2-7|TRBD2
CASSLPGLGAYEQYF
TGCGCCAGCAGCTTGCCGGGACTAGGGGCCTACGAGCAGTACTTC
>16|TRBV11-3|-|TRBJ1-2|-
CASSPVYYSEFYGYTF
TGTGCCAGCAGTCCCGTCTATTACTCTGAGTTTTATGGCTACACCTTC
>14|TRBV5-1|few|TRBJ1-5|-
CASSLGQGEQPQHF
TGCGCCAGCAGCTTGGGGCAGGGCGAACAGCCCCAGCATTTT
>14|TRBV18|-|TRBJ2-3|TRBD2
CASSYAGVVDTQYF
TGTGCCAGCTCATATGCGGGAGTTGTTGATACGCAGTATTTT
>11|TRBV20-1|-|TRBJ2-7|-
CSAGGLNEQYF
TGCAGTGCAGGCGGGTTGAACGAGCAGTACTTC
>15|TRBV5-1|-|TRBJ2-2|-
CASSLDRTGAGELFF
TGCGCCAGCAGCTTGGACAGGACGGGGGCCGGGGAGCTGTTTTTT
>14|TRBV24-1|once|TRBJ2-3|-
CATSDRADTDTQYF
TGTGCCACCAGTGATCGAGCGGACACAGATACGCAGTATTTT
>16|TRBV7-9|-|TRBJ2-5|TRBD1
CASSASPGTGEETQYF
TGTGCCAGCAGCGCAAGTCCCGGGACAGGGGAAGAGACCCAGTACTTC
>17|TRBV4-1|-|TRBJ2-7|-
CASSPPVLASGAYEQYF
TGCGCCAGCAGCCCCCCAGTTTTAGCGAGTGGGGCCTACGAGCAGTACTTC
>18|TRBV9|-|TRBJ2-3|TRBD2
CASSGPGTSGASTDTQYF
TGTGCCAGCAGCGGGCCTGGGACTAGCGGCGCTAGCACAGATACGCAGTATTTT
>14|TRBV27|-|TRBJ2-7|TRBD1
CASSVGGQPYEQYF
TGTGCCAGCAGTGTAGGGGGACAGCCCTACGAGCAGTACTTC
>13|TRBV5-1|-|TRBJ2-1|-
CASTFSARGEQFF
TGCGCCAGCACCTTTAGCGCCCGGGGTGAGCAGTTCTTC
>13|TRBV3-1/TRBV3-2|-|TRBJ1-5|-
CASSQDPGQPQHF
TGTGCCAGCAGCCAAGATCCAGGTCAGCCCCAGCATTTT
>16|TRBV5-4|-|TRBJ1-6|TRBD1
CASKTGGEGFGSSLHF
TGTGCCAGCAAGACAGGGGGTGAGGGCTTTGGGAGTTCCCTCCACTTT
>17|TRBV7-9|-|TRBJ2-2|TRBD2
CASSLPSGGYATGELFF
TGTGCCAGCAGCTTACCGTCGGGGGGGTACGCGACCGGGGAGCTGTTTTTT
>12|TRBV12-3/TRBV12-4|-|TRBJ1-5|-
CASSRGEVAQHF
TGTGCCAGCAGTCGGGGGGAGGTGGCCCAGCATTTT
>15|TRBV29-1|-|TRBJ2-5|TRBD2
CSVEIREGYQETQYF
TGCAGCGTTGAAATCCGGGAGGGGTATCAAGAGACCCAGTACTTC